The 8 T cell receptor beta chains reported below all come from one sample, sequenced in a study of OX40 agonist ivuxolimab in advanced cancers. Profiled with immunoSEQ multiplex PCR; TCRdb holds only in-frame clones, not every one. Of fewer than 40,000 clones listed, around 83% are singletons. Sequencing used CD4+ or CD8+ T cells sorted from blood, obtained in a trial of the OX40 agonist ivuxolimab. The receptors stem from an adult with an advanced solid tumor such as melanoma, head and neck, liver or kidney cancer.

V is TRBV7-2 and J is TRBJ1-5, with D unresolved. V was shortened by 0 bases and J by 2 bases, with 8 bases between the two germline ends. Per germline, CDR1 SGHTA and CDR2 FQGNSA. CDR3 length: 15 amino acids. The DNA of the CDR3 is TGTGCCAGCAGCTTAGCCGGGGTAGGCAATCAGCCCCAGCATTTT. Protein sequence: CASSLAGVGNQPQHF.

This chain links TRBV9 with TRBJ1-3; no reliable D call. CDR1 and CDR2 (germline): SGDLS, YYNGEE. CDR3 length equals 12 residues. V lost 0 bases and J 3 bases, leaving 1 base between the germline ends. The CDR3 region has the DNA TGTGCCAGCAGCGTAGGTGGAAACACCATATATTTT. This encodes CASSVGGNTIYF.

The chain couples TRBV30 to TRBJ2-7; D unresolved. This CDR3 region has 11 residues. V was trimmed by 8 bases and J by 5 bases, leaving 13 bases between them. In germline, CDR1 is GTSNPN, CDR2 SVGIG (reference sequence). The CDR3: CARSMGHEQYF. CDR3 DNA: TGTGCCCGATCAATGGGTCACGAGCAGTACTTC.

The chain couples TRBV18 to TRBJ1-1, with no clear D. V lost 2 bases and J lost 6, with 10 bases in between. This CDR3 comprises 13 residues. Germline V gives CDR1 KGHSH, CDR2 LQKENI. The CDR3 loop is CASSPGLVPEAFF. The CDR3 nucleotides read TGTGCCAGCTCACCAGGTCTTGTACCTGAAGCTTTCTTT. Complete variable domain (other parts from reference TRBV18 and TRBJ1-1): NAGVMQNPRHLVRRRGQEARLRCSPMKGHSHVYWYRQLPEEGLKFMVYLQKENIIDESGMPKERFSAEFPKEGPSILRIQQVVRGDSAAYFCASSPGLVPEAFFGQGTRLTVV.

This sequence joins TRBV5-4 and TRBJ2-7; tentative D call: TRBD1 (6 bases). CDR1 is SGHNT, CDR2 YYREEE, per germline (reference sequence). CDR3 length equals 14 residues. Trimming removed 7 bases at V and 7 bases at J, with 21 bases between. The CDR3 DNA follows: TGTGCCAGCTCAAGCGGAGACAGGACATGGGAGCAGTACTTC. Translation: CASSSGDRTWEQYF.

This chain connects TRBV7-9 to TRBJ2-5; 10 nucleotides agree with TRBD2. This CDR3 is built from 16 residues. Germline CDR1 reads SEHNR; CDR2 reads FQNEAQ (reference sequence). Unmatched junction bases numbered 4, after V lost 2 bases and J lost 1 base. CDR3 in DNA: TGTGCCAGCAGCTTAACCGGGACTAGCGCCCAAGAGACCCAGTACTTC. The encoded protein is CASSLTGTSAQETQYF.

The chain employs TRBV2 and TRBJ1-1, with D possibly matching TRBD1 (6 bases). Per the germline V gene, CDR1 is SNHLY and CDR2 is FYNNEI. CDR3 length: 14 residues. V lost 5 bases to trimming and J lost 5 bases, with 15 bases between them. Written as DNA, the CDR3 is TGTGCCAGCAGTACGAACAGGGCGTGGACTGAAGCTTTCTTT. This translates into CASSTNRAWTEAFF.

This clone has just one count. The V and J genes are TRBV19 and TRBJ2-3; TRBD2 is a possible D gene (5 bases). Germline V gene lookup returns CDR1 LNHDA and CDR2 SQIVND (reference sequence). The CDR3 runs to 14 residues. V dropped 5 bases and J dropped 3 bases, with 12 bases sitting between them. CDR3 sequence reads: CASSLGEGTDTQYF. In DNA form, the CDR3 reads TGTGCCAGTAGTCTCGGGGAAGGGACAGATACGCAGTATTTT.